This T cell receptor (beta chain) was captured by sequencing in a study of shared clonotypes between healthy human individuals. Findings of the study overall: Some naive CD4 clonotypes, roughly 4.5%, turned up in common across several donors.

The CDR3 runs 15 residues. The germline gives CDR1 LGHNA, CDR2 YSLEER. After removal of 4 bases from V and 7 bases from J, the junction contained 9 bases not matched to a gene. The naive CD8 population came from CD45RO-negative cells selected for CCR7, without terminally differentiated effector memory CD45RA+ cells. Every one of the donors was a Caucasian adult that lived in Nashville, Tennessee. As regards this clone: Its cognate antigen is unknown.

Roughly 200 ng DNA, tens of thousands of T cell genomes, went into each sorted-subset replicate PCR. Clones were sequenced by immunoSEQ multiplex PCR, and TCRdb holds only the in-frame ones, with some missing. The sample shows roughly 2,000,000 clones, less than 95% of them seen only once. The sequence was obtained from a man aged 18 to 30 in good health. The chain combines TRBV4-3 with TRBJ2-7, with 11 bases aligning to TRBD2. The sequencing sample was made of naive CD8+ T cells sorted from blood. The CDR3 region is CASSPQLAGEYEQYF. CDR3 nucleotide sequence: TGCGCCAGCAGCCCCCAACTAGCGGGAGAATATGAGCAGTACTTC.